Below are 26 T cell receptor beta chains sequenced from a single sample in a study of regulatory T cells in long-lasting Graves disease. Construction of the TCR beta libraries employed iRepertoire HTBI primers in conjunction with Arm-PCR of CDR3 regions. TCRdb analysed the multiplex PCR reads with MiXCR anew, one entry per CDR3 protein. In the table there are 400,000 to 500,000 distinct CDR3 sequences, about a sixth of which are singletons. Time point denoted: newly diagnosed GD, antithyroid drugs for less than 3 months. The TCR library was made from RNA extracted from PBMCs. The data were also submitted as part of a second study, on T cells in Graves' hyperthyroidism and ophthalmopathy.

Sample: peripheral blood mononuclear cells (PBMCs), taken at new diagnosis, from a patient treated with antithyroid drugs. These receptors originate from a woman aged 18-30 years with Graves disease.

This clonotype was seen a handful of times. This chain connects TRBV3-1 to TRBJ1-6; 9 nucleotides line up with TRBD1. The V segment lost 4 bases and the J segment 7 bases; nucleotides outside the gene matches: 8. The germline CDR1 and CDR2 sequences are LGHDT and YNNKEL (reference sequence). The CDR3 sequence is 16 residues long. CDR3 region: CASSPLGGTGNSPLHF. The DNA of the CDR3 is TGTGCCAGCAGCCCCTTAGGGGGGACAGGGAATTCACCCCTCCACTTT.

This clonotype was seen a handful of times. This sequence joins TRBV7-3 and TRBJ2-1, with D perhaps being TRBD1 or TRBD2 (5 bases each). V was clipped by 8 bases and J by 9 bases, with 23 bases between them. The CDR3 is 15 amino acids. The germline gives CDR1 SGHTA, CDR2 FQGTGA. CDR3 amino acids: CASRKDSGETREQFF. CDR3 sequence (DNA): TGTGCCAGCCGGAAAGACAGCGGAGAAACCCGTGAGCAGTTCTTC. The full variable domain, completed using reference TRBV7-3 and TRBJ2-1, is GAGVSQTPSNKVTEKGKYVELRCDPISGHTALYWYRQSLGQGPEFLIYFQGTGAADDSGLPNDRFFAVRPEGSVSTLKIQRTERGDSAVYLCASRKDSGETREQFFGPGTRLTVL.

This clonotype was seen repeatedly, ten times or more. A junction end diverges from the germline sequence, so it may reflect a read error. V and J are TRBV11-2 and TRBJ2-1; a weak D match, TRBD2 (5 bases). The CDR3 spans 11 residues. Germline V gene data show CDR1 as SGHAT and CDR2 as FQNNGV. The CDR3 DNA follows: TGTGCCAGCAGCATAGACTATGGACGGTTCTTC. Its translation: CASSIDYGRFF.

At least ten counts were recorded for this clonotype. The chain uses TRBV7-3 and TRBJ2-2; TRBD1 matches 8 bases. V trimming: 5 bases; J trimming: 8 bases; junction bases outside the gene matches: 4. The CDR3 loop spans 13 amino acids. The V gene's germline CDR1 is SGHTA and CDR2 FQGTGA. The CDR3 DNA sequence: TGTGCCAGCAGCCGACAGGGGAGGGGGGAGCTGTTTTTT. Its protein product is CASSRQGRGELFF.

At least ten counts were recorded for this clonotype. The rearrangement joins TRBV7-2 to TRBJ1-2, with 9 nucleotides matching TRBD1. CDR3 length: 16 residues. Unmatched junction bases numbered 4, after V lost 1 base and J lost 1 base. The germline V gene has CDR1 SGHTA and CDR2 FQGNSA. The CDR3 DNA sequence: TGTGCCAGCAGCTTAGTGGGGACAGGGAATAACTATGGCTACACCTTC. It yields the protein CASSLVGTGNNYGYTF.

This clonotype was observed a few times. V is TRBV3-1 and J is TRBJ2-2; 9 bases align to TRBD2. Germline CDR1 LGHDT, CDR2 YNNKEL (reference sequence). The CDR3 is 17 amino acids. V shed 0 bases, J shed 3 bases, and the junction held 5 bases outside the gene matches. The CDR3 loop is CASSQESSGTYTGELFF. CDR3 coding DNA: TGTGCCAGCAGCCAAGAATCTAGCGGGACCTACACCGGGGAGCTGTTTTTT.

In this sample, this clonotype turned up many times. In DNA form, the CDR3 reads TGTGCCAGCAGTTTCCTAGCGGGAGCGGGCTCCTACGAGCAGTACTTC. Its protein is CASSFLAGAGSYEQYF. V usage is TRBV28 and J usage is TRBJ2-7, with 10 bases matching TRBD2. Germline lookup yields CDR1 MDHEN and CDR2 SYDVKM. J lost 0 bases, V lost 3 bases, and 5 bases had no gene match. This CDR3 contains 16 residues.

This chain uses TRBV7-2 with TRBJ2-2; 7 bases are shared with TRBD2. Per the germline V gene, CDR1 is SGHTA and CDR2 is FQGNSA. V was pared by 2 bases and J by 6 bases, with 3 bases of the junction left unmatched. The CDR3 extends over 14 amino acids. The CDR3 here is CASSLQGGAGELFF. For the CDR3, the DNA is TGTGCCAGCAGCTTACAGGGAGGGGCCGGGGAGCTGTTTTTT.

This clonotype was observed at least ten times. V is TRBV5-1 and J is TRBJ1-2; D unresolved. From germline, CDR1 is SGHRS and CDR2 YFSETQ. V lost 2 bases and J 5 bases, leaving 13 bases between the germline ends. The CDR3 sequence is 14 residues long. The CDR3: CASSFEFQGYGYTF. Here the CDR3 DNA reads TGCGCCAGCAGCTTTGAGTTCCAAGGATATGGCTACACCTTC.

This clonotype was detected only a few times. CDR3 coding DNA: TGCGCCAGCAGGGGGACCTTAGGAGCTTACGGGAGGTCCCCCTACGAGCAGTACTTC. Translating gives CASRGTLGAYGRSPYEQYF. The chain has TRBV10-1 and TRBJ2-7; TRBD2 matches 7 bases. V lost 6 bases to trimming and J lost 2 bases; unmatched junction nucleotides: 22. Germline loops: CDR1 WNHNN, CDR2 SYGVQD (reference sequence). This CDR3 spans 19 amino acids.

The rearrangement links TRBV11-2 to TRBJ2-3; 10 positions agree with TRBD2. V trimming: 2 bases; J trimming: 5 bases; junction bases outside the gene matches: 4. This CDR3 region has 15 residues. Germline CDR1 is SGHAT and CDR2 is FQNNGV. The CDR3 bases are TGTGCCAGCAGCTTACTAGCGGGAGTGGGAGATACGCAGTATTTT. Translated, it gives CASSLLAGVGDTQYF.

The table lists this clonotype with many counts. J is TRBJ1-1 and V is TRBV18; D is unclear. V lost 6 bases and J lost 0, with 8 bases in between. The V gene's germline CDR1 is KGHSH and CDR2 LQKENI. The CDR3 loop spans 13 amino acids. CDR3: CASSEHLNTEAFF. CDR3 nucleotides: TGTGCCAGCTCGGAGCACTTGAACACTGAAGCTTTCTTT. Drawing the rest from reference TRBV18 and TRBJ1-1, the complete variable domain is NAGVMQNPRHLVRRRGQEARLRCSPMKGHSHVYWYRQLPEEGLKFMVYLQKENIIDESGMPKERFSAEFPKEGPSILRIQQVVRGDSAAYFCASSEHLNTEAFFGQGTRLTVV.

This clonotype has a handful of counts. The V and J genes are TRBV7-3 and TRBJ2-1; 7 positions agree with TRBD1. V was pared by 3 bases and J by 5 bases, with 7 bases of the junction left unmatched. Germline CDR1 and CDR2: SGHTA and FQGTGA. The CDR3 extends over 15 amino acids. CDR3 DNA sequence: TGTGCCAGCAGCTTGTTCGGACAGGTGAACAATGAGCAGTTCTTC. Translating gives CASSLFGQVNNEQFF.

V is TRBV29-1 and J is TRBJ2-1; 7 nucleotides match TRBD1. The CDR3 length is 14 residues. Trimming removed 4 bases from V and 4 bases from J; junction bases left unmatched: 7. From germline, CDR1 is SQVTM and CDR2 ANQGSEA. The CDR3 here is CSVARGGAYNEQFF. In DNA, the CDR3 is TGCAGCGTTGCGAGAGGGGGCGCTTACAATGAGCAGTTCTTC.

Only a few counts were recorded for this clonotype. The chain carries TRBV20-1 and TRBJ2-1; no firm D call. This CDR3 is built from 16 residues. V was clipped by 6 bases and J by 0 bases, with 18 bases between them. The germline gives CDR1 DFQATT, CDR2 SNEGSKA (reference sequence). The CDR3 loop reads CSAPYPTSSSYNEQFF. The CDR3 DNA sequence: TGCAGTGCCCCCTACCCGACTTCTAGCTCCTACAATGAGCAGTTCTTC.

This clonotype was found a few times. The chain carries TRBV7-2 and TRBJ2-2; TRBD2 aligns across 8 bases. The CDR3 length is 16 residues. V was clipped by 0 bases and J by 6 bases; unmatched bases: 6. Germline assignment: CDR1 SGHTA and CDR2 FQGNSA. This CDR3 reads CASSLALGLGSGELFF. CDR3 DNA: TGTGCCAGCAGCTTAGCGCTGGGACTAGGGTCCGGGGAGCTGTTTTTT. The variable domain in full, with the rest retrieved from reference TRBV7-2 and TRBJ2-2, is GAGVSQSPSNKVTEKGKDVELRCDPISGHTALYWYRQSLGQGLEFLIYFQGNSAPDKSGLPSDRFSAERTGGSVSTLTIQRTQQEDSAVYLCASSLALGLGSGELFFGEGSRLTVL.

This clonotype appeared many times. The rearrangement links TRBV28 to TRBJ1-5; 11 bases agree with TRBD1. J gave up 4 bases and V 7 bases, and 9 bases lay outside the gene matches. Germline assignment: CDR1 MDHEN and CDR2 SYDVKM. This CDR3 region has 16 residues. As DNA, the CDR3 is TGTGCCAGCATCCGCCGGGACAGGGGGTGGAATCAGCCCCAGCATTTT. It yields the protein CASIRRDRGWNQPQHF.

CDR3 residues: CSVEDGRNTGELFF. Here the CDR3 DNA reads TGCAGCGTTGAAGATGGACGGAACACCGGGGAGCTGTTTTTT. The chain uses TRBV29-1 and TRBJ2-2, with unresolved D. Per the germline V gene, CDR1 is SQVTM and CDR2 is ANQGSEA. V shed 0 bases and J shed 1 base, with 6 bases lying between them. The CDR3 is 14 residues long.

This clonotype was recorded at least ten times. This chain joins TRBV5-1 and TRBJ2-1; D is perhaps TRBD1 or TRBD2 (5 bases each). The V and J ends lost 0 bases and 9 bases respectively, with 16 bases between them. The CDR3 is 15 residues long. The germline V gene has CDR1 SGHRS and CDR2 YFSETQ. CDR3 loop: CASSLGGAGYGEQFF. For the CDR3, the DNA is TGCGCCAGCAGCTTGGGAGGGGCAGGGTATGGTGAGCAGTTCTTC.

This clonotype was observed many times. The chain is built from TRBV7-8 and TRBJ2-3; D uncertain. From germline, CDR1 is SGHVS and CDR2 FQNEAQ. CDR3 length: 14 amino acids. V was pared by 7 bases and J by 2 bases, with 13 bases between. CDR3 nucleotides: TGTGCCAGCAAGTTGTTAGACATCACAGATACGCAGTATTTT. Amino acid sequence: CASKLLDITDTQYF.

This clonotype occurred many times. The chain recombines TRBV20-1 with TRBJ2-3; possible D gene TRBD1, 5 bases. Trimming cost V 4 bases and J 5 bases, with 10 bases left between them. Germline V lookup: CDR1 DFQATT, CDR2 SNEGSKA (reference sequence). The CDR3 loop spans 12 amino acids. CDR3 protein: CSAIGAEDTQYF. CDR3 sequence (DNA): TGCAGTGCTATTGGGGCGGAAGATACGCAGTATTTT.

The V gene is TRBV10-3, the J gene TRBJ1-3, with 10 bases identical to TRBD1. CDR1 and CDR2 (germline): ENHRY, SYGVKD. Germline trimming cut 4 bases from V and 0 bases from J; bases unmatched to any gene: 6. The CDR3 runs 17 residues. In nucleotides, the CDR3 is TGTGCCATCAGTGTTAGGGGACAGGGGACCTCTGGAAACACCATATATTTT. It specifies CAISVRGQGTSGNTIYF.

There are a few counts of this clonotype. This sequence joins TRBV11-1 and TRBJ2-6; D possibly corresponds to TRBD1 (6 bases). This CDR3 spans 18 amino acids. Germline loops: CDR1 SGHAT, CDR2 FQDESV (reference sequence). Trimming took off 3 bases at V and 2 bases at J, with 17 bases between the two ends. This CDR3 reads CASSFRQGLMAGANVLTF. The CDR3 nucleotides are TGTGCCAGCAGCTTTCGTCAGGGGTTGATGGCTGGGGCCAACGTCCTGACTTTC.

The gene calls are TRBV6-5 and TRBJ1-1, with D maybe TRBD1 (5 bases). The length of the CDR3 is 14 residues. Germline assignment: CDR1 MNHEY and CDR2 SVGAGI. The germline V and J ends were trimmed by 4 bases and 7 bases, with 16 bases remaining between them. CDR3 residues: CASSSPGRTIEAFF. The DNA of the CDR3 is TGTGCCAGCAGTTCTCCGGGACGAACGATTGAAGCTTTCTTT.

This chain links TRBV19 with TRBJ2-2, with TRBD1 matching over 7 bases. Germline V gene data show CDR1 as LNHDA and CDR2 as SQIVND (reference sequence). The CDR3 is 11 amino acids. Losses at the gene ends were 9 bases for V and 6 bases for J; bases not matched to a gene: 1. Here the CDR3 reads CASTGAGELFF. DNA for the CDR3: TGTGCCAGCACAGGGGCCGGGGAGCTGTTTTTT.

At least ten counts were recorded for this clonotype. V is TRBV5-1 and J is TRBJ2-1, with 7 bases lining up with TRBD1. The V segment lost 6 bases and the J segment 5 bases; nucleotides outside the gene matches: 8. Germline CDR1 SGHRS, CDR2 YFSETQ. This CDR3 spans 14 amino acids. CDR3 in amino acids: CASTWDSENNEQFF. The DNA of the CDR3 is TGCGCCAGCACCTGGGACAGCGAGAACAATGAGCAGTTCTTC. Together with reference TRBV5-1 and TRBJ2-1, the CDR3 gives the full variable domain: KAGVTQTPRYLIKTRGQQVTLSCSPISGHRSVSWYQQTPGQGLQFLFEYFSETQRNKGNFPGRFSGRQFSNSRSEMNVSTLELGDSALYLCASTWDSENNEQFFGPGTRLTVL.